The entry that follows covers one TCR beta chain sequence. No cognate antigen has been identified for it. Base qualities were left out, and no much larger clone turns up one base away. This record belongs to a study of CD8 T cells in ankylosing spondylitis listed by TCRdb under 2017. Notes on the research overall: The study profiled T cell receptor beta repertoires in healthy donors and ankylosing spondylitis patients to find disease-linked TCR variants. In total, the full study cohort was made up of approximately 99 healthy donors and 25 to 30 ankylosing spondylitis patients. Peripheral blood was sampled, and synovial fluid was also collected from ankylosing spondylitis patients.

The data were produced on an Illumina HiSeq 2500. Quantitative 5'-RACE with molecular barcodes was the method used to prepare the TCR beta libraries. For the original study's pipeline: A new computational method based on a probabilistic model of VDJ rearrangement was used to identify disease-linked TCR variants. Using fastp trimming at Q25 and MiXCR clonotype assembly, TCRdb reanalyzed the public sequencing data and kept in-frame beta chains. Every CDR3 protein is listed once, alongside the most common genes and DNA of its rows. TCRdb's processing, not the authors', yielded these V and J calls. This sample has about 88,000 distinct CDR3 sequences in its table, and around 26% of those were observed once. The ten largest make up over 50% of the sample. Here is what the overall study found, with its caveats: According to the report, matched synovial fluid samples from ankylosing spondylitis patients were significantly enriched for the disease-linked clones. A CD8+ phenotype was shown by the disease-linked clones, which were found at relatively low frequencies in peripheral blood. Some of the motif variants had been reported before in the synovial fluid and blood of reactive arthritis patients, a finding that suggests common disease-initiation mechanisms. Blood from ankylosing spondylitis patients appeared to be characterized by a TCR beta motif made up of under ten highly homologous amino acid variants.

The clonotype comes from a male donor with ankylosing spondylitis or in good health (not recorded which). Sample: blood, either unsorted or a sorted T cell fraction (not recorded which).

This receptor carries the CDR3 CSVGLPPSTDTQYF. The nucleotide sequence reads as follows: TGCAGCGTTGGTCTACCACCTAGCACAGATACGCAGTATTTT. The rearrangement joined TRBV29-1 to TRBJ2-3, with no D gene named confidently. V is shortened by 4 bases, J by 0 bases, and the region joining them spans 11 bases. The CDR3 holds 14 amino acids from the cysteine to the phenylalanine. Only the CDR3 DNA stays, 42 bases, in frame from base 1. The germline V gene gives CDR1 as SQVTM and CDR2 as ANQGSEA.